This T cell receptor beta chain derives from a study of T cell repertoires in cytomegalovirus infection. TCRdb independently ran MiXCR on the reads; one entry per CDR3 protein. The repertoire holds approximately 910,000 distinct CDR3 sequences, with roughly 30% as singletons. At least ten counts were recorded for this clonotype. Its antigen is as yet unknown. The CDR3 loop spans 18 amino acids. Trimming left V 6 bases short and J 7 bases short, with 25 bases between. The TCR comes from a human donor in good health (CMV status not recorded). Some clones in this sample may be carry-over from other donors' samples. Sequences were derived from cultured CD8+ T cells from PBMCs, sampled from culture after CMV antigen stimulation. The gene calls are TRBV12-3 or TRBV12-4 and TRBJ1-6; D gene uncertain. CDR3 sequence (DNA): TGTGCCAGCAGAGACACTCAGACCGAGGGTATACGGAATTCACCCCTCCACTTT. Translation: CASRDTQTEGIRNSPLHF.